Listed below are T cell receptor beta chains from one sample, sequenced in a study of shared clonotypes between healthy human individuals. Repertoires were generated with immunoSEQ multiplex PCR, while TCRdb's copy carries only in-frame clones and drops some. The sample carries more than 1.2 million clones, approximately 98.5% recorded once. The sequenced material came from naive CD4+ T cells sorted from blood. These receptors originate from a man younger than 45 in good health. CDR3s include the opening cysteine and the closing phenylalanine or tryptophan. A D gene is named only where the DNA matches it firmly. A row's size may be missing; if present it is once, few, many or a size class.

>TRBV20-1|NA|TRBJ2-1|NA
TGCAGTGCTAACGACAATGAGCAGTTCTTC
CSANDNEQFF
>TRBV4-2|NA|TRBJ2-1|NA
TGTGCCAGCAGCCAAGTCGGTAGAATAGCCCAGTACTACAATGAGCAGTTCTTC
CASSQVGRIAQYYNEQFF
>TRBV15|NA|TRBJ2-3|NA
TGTGCCACCAGCAGAGATCTAGAGTATACGCAGTATTTT
CATSRDLEYTQYF
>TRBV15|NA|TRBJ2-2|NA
TGTGCCACCAGCAGGCCCCACAGGGATCACGGGGAGCTGTTTTTT
CATSRPHRDHGELFF
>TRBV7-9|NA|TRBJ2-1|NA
TGTGCCAGCAGCTCACGGAGAGGGGGGGAATACAATGAGCAGTTCTTC
CASSSRRGGEYNEQFF
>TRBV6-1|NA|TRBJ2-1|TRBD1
TGTGCCAGCAGGATCGACAGGGTAGTTAATGAGCAGTTCTTC
CASRIDRVVNEQFF
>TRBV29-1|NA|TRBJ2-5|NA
TGCAGCGCAGAAGGAAGGTACCAAGAGACCCAGTACTTC
CSAEGRYQETQYF
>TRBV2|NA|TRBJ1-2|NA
TGTGCCAGCAGCCCCTTCAGCCAGGATGGCTACACCTTC
CASSPFSQDGYTF
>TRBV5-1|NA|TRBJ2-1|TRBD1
TGCGCCAGCAGCTGGGGACAGACCAATGAGCAGTTCTTC
CASSWGQTNEQFF
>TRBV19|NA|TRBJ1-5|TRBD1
TGTGCCACCGGGACAGGCGCTAATCAGCCCCAGCATTTT
CATGTGANQPQHF
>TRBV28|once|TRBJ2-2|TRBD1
TGTGCCAGCAGTTTCTCGGACAGGGGGAGCACCGGGGAGCTGTTTTTT
CASSFSDRGSTGELFF
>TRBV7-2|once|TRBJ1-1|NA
TGTGCCAGCAGCTTACAATGGGGACGGGCCATGAACACTGAAGCTTTCTTT
CASSLQWGRAMNTEAFF
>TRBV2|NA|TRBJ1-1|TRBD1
TGTGCCAGCAGTACGACAGGGTTTAACACTGAAGCTTTCTTT
CASSTTGFNTEAFF
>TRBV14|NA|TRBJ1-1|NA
TGTGCCAGCAGCCAGGTTGGGAACTTCCAAGTGGCTTTCTTT
CASSQVGNFQVAFF
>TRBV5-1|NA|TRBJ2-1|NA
TGCGCCAGCAGCTCATTCGGACAGACCTACAATGAGCAGTTCTTC
CASSSFGQTYNEQFF
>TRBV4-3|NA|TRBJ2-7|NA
TGCGCCAGCAGCCAGCTAGCGAGCTCCTACGAGCAGTACTTC
CASSQLASSYEQYF
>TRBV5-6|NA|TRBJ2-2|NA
TGTGCCAGCAGCTTGTGGTTTGAGGGCACCGGGGAGCTGTTTTTT
CASSLWFEGTGELFF
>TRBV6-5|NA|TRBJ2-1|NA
TGTGCCAGCAGTTACTCGCGGGTCTCCTACAATGAGCAGTTCTTC
CASSYSRVSYNEQFF
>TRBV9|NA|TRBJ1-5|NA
TGTGCCAGCAGCGTAGCCGGGAGCAATCAGCCCCAGCATTTT
CASSVAGSNQPQHF
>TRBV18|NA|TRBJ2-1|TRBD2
TGTGCCAGCTCACCACCCGGAACTAGCGGGAGGATCAACTACAATGAGCAGTTCTTC
CASSPPGTSGRINYNEQFF
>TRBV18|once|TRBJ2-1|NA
TGTGCCAGCGATCTCGGGATTTCGAACAATGAGCAGTTCTTC
CASDLGISNNEQFF
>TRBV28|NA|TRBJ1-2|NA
TGTGCCAGCAGTTTATACGGGGCCAGCTACACCTTC
CASSLYGASYTF
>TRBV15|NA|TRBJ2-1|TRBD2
TGTGCCACCAGCAGAGATCAGGTTGGAGCGGGAGGGCGGAATGAGCAGTTCTTC
CATSRDQVGAGGRNEQFF
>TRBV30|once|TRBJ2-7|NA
TGTGCCTGGAGTGTAATCGGCGAGCAGTACTTC
CAWSVIGEQYF
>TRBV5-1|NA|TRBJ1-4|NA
TGCGCCAGCAGCTTTGGGCATTTCGATGAAAAACTGTTTTTT
CASSFGHFDEKLFF
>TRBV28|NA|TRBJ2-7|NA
TGTGCCAGCAGTTTGGGCAGGGGTCCCTACGAGCAGTACTTC
CASSLGRGPYEQYF
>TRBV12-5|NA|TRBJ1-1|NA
TGTGCTAGTGGTTTGGTTGGCATTGAAGCTTTCTTT
CASGLVGIEAFF
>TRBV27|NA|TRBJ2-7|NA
TGTGCCAGCAGTTTTCAGGGTCGGTCCTACGAGCAGTACTTC
CASSFQGRSYEQYF
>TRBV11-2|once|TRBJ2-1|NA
TGTGCCAGCAGCTTACTTCTAGCAGATGAGCAGTTCTTC
CASSLLLADEQFF
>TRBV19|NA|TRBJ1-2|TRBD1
TGTGCCAGTAACCAGAAAGTACCGGGACAGGGGGGCTACACCTTC
CASNQKVPGQGGYTF
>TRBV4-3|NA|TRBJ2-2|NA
TGCGCCAGCAGCCAAGAAGGGAGCACCGGGGAGCTGTTTTTT
CASSQEGSTGELFF
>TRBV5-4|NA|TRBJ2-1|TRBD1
TGTGCCAGCGTACCCTTCGGACAGGGGGAGCTTTATGAGCAGTTCTTC
CASVPFGQGELYEQFF
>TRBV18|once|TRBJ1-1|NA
TGTGCCAGCTCACCAACTAAAGGGGAAACTGAAGCTTTCTTT
CASSPTKGETEAFF
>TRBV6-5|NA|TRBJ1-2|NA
TGTGCCAGCAGCACACGAGGGGCGGGCTACACCTTC
CASSTRGAGYTF
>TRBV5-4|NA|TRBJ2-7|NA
TGTGCCAGCAGCGTGCAAGGGTTGTACGAGCAGTACTTC
CASSVQGLYEQYF
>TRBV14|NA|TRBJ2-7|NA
TGTGCCAGCAGCCAAGACGCCGACGAGCAGTACTTC
CASSQDADEQYF
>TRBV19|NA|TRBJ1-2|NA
TGTGCCAGTAGTAGGGGAGCCACGGGCTACACCTTC
CASSRGATGYTF
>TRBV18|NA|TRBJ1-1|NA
TGTGCCAGCTCACCGCCGAAGGGGTTTCGGACTGAAGCTTTCTTT
CASSPPKGFRTEAFF
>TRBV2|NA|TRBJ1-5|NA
TGTGCCAGCAGTGAAAGCAATAGCAATCAGCCCCAGCATTTT
CASSESNSNQPQHF
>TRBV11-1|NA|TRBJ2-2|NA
TGTGCCAGCAGCGTACGATTTGTCGGGGAGCTGTTTTTT
CASSVRFVGELFF
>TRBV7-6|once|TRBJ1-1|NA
TGTGCCAGCAGCTTAGCGGGGAGGAACACTGAAGCTTTCTTT
CASSLAGRNTEAFF
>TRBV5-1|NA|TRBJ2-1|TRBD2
TGCGCCAGCAGCTGGGATTGGACTAGCGGGAGGGGGAACTCCTACAATGAGCAGTTCTTC
CASSWDWTSGRGNSYNEQFF
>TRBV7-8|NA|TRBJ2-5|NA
TGTGCCAGCAGCACCGGGACGTCCAGGGAGACCCAGTACTTC
CASSTGTSRETQYF
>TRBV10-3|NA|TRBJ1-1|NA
TGTGCCATCAGTGAGTCGGGACTCTTGAACACTGAAGCTTTCTTT
CAISESGLLNTEAFF
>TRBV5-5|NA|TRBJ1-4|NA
TGTGCCAGCAGCCCGATGGCCCCCGGCGGGTCCGAAAAACTGTTTTTT
CASSPMAPGGSEKLFF
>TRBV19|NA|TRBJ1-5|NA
TGTGCCAGTAGTCCGCAGGGGCGCGATCAGCCCCAGCATTTT
CASSPQGRDQPQHF
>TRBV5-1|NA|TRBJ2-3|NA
TGCGCCAGCAGCTTGGGGGACAGCACAGATACGCAGTATTTT
CASSLGDSTDTQYF
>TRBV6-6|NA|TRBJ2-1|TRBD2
TGTGCCAGCAACGGACTAGCGGGGACCTCGGATGAGCAGTTCTTC
CASNGLAGTSDEQFF
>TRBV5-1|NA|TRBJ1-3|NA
TGCGCCAGCAGCTTGGACAGCTCTGGAAACACCATATATTTT
CASSLDSSGNTIYF
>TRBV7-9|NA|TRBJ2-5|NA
TGTGCCAGCAGCGAAGTAGAAGAGACCCAGTACTTC
CASSEVEETQYF
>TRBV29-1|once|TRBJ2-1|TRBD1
TGCAGCGTTGCGGGACAGGTAGTCCACAATGAGCAGTTCTTC
CSVAGQVVHNEQFF
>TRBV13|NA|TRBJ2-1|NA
TGTGCCAGCAGCCCCAATCCTCCAGGGAGCTCCTACAATGAGCAGTTCTTC
CASSPNPPGSSYNEQFF
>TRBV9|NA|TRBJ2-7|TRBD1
TGTGCCAGCAGCGTAGGGGACAGGGGATACGAGCAGTACTTC
CASSVGDRGYEQYF
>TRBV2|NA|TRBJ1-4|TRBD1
TGTGCCAGCCGGGACAGGGGAGGGTCTGGGGTGTTTTTT
CASRDRGGSGVFF
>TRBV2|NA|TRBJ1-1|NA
TGTGCCACTACACGGGTGAGGGACACTGAAGCTTTCTTT
CATTRVRDTEAFF
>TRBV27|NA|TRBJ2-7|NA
TGTGCCAGCGGGGGACAAGCCTACGAGCAGTACTTC
CASGGQAYEQYF
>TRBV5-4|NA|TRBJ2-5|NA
TGTGCCAGCAGCACCTTCGGAAGCCAAGAGACCCAGTACTTC
CASSTFGSQETQYF
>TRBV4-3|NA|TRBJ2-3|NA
TGCGCCAGCAGCCAAGATCGAGGGACTGCAGATACGCAGTATTTT
CASSQDRGTADTQYF
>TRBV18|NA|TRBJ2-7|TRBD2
TGTGCCAGCTCAGGACTAGCGGGAGGGTACGAGCAGTACTTC
CASSGLAGGYEQYF
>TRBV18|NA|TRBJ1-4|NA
TGTGCCAGCTCACCACAGGGGTTGGAAAAACTGTTTTTT
CASSPQGLEKLFF